This entry lists 18 T cell receptor beta chains sequenced from one sample in a study of blood T cell repertoires in COVID-19. The data were produced by immunoSEQ multiplex PCR, yet TCRdb's version contains in-frame clones alone and is incomplete. The sample contains about 59,000 clones, around 92% of which appear only once. Sample: peripheral blood. The source is a human donor in a cohort sampled during active COVID-19.

This chain links TRBV11-2 with TRBJ1-4; 9 nucleotides agree with TRBD1. Germline CDR1 reads SGHAT; CDR2 reads FQNNGV. This CDR3 spans 19 amino acids. J lost 0 bases, V lost 5 bases, and 13 bases had no gene match. This CDR3 is CASSLQTGGWSATNEKLFF. The DNA of the CDR3 is TGTGCCAGCAGCCTCCAGACAGGGGGATGGTCGGCAACTAATGAAAAACTGTTTTTT. The full variable domain, with the rest looked up from reference TRBV11-2 and TRBJ1-4, is EAGVAQSPRYKIIEKRQSVAFWCNPISGHATLYWYQQILGQGPKLLIQFQNNGVVDDSQLPKDRFSAERLKGVDSTLKIQPAKLEDSAVYLCASSLQTGGWSATNEKLFFGSGTQLSVL.

This CDR3 reads CSASRQSPLSEAFF. As DNA, the CDR3 is TGCAGTGCTAGTCGACAGAGCCCCTTAAGTGAAGCTTTCTTT. This rearrangement joins TRBV20-1 to TRBJ1-1, with D maybe TRBD1 (5 bases). Germline V lookup: CDR1 DFQATT, CDR2 SNEGSKA (reference sequence). Trimming took 3 bases from V and 7 from J, leaving 18 bases between them. The CDR3 contains 14 residues.

The chain uses TRBV7-2 and TRBJ2-7; TRBD2 aligns across 7 bases. Germline V CDR1 and CDR2: SGHTA, FQGNSA. CDR3 size: 14 residues. V shed 1 base and J 7 bases; nucleotides not matched to a gene: 7. CDR3 sequence: CASSLEAGTGEQYF. The DNA for the CDR3 is TGTGCCAGCAGCTTAGAAGCGGGGACGGGGGAGCAGTACTTC.

This chain joins TRBV21-1 and TRBJ2-7; TRBD1 was called by the table and not checked on the DNA. TRBV21-1 is marked as a pseudogene. This CDR3 comprises 15 residues. Written as DNA, the CDR3 is TGTGCCAGCAGCAAGGACAGGGGGCTTACCTACGAGCAGTACTTC. Residues: CASSKDRGLTYEQYF.

J is TRBJ2-1 and V is TRBV3-1 (or the pseudogene TRBV3-2); possible D gene TRBD2, 5 bases. Germline CDR1 LGHDT, CDR2 YNNKEL (reference sequence). CDR3 size: 16 residues. The V gene lost 0 bases and the J gene lost 5 bases, with 14 bases spanning the gap. The CDR3: CASSQDLASPHNEQFF. The CDR3 nucleotides are TGTGCCAGCAGCCAAGATCTTGCTAGCCCCCACAATGAGCAGTTCTTC.

The J gene is TRBJ2-7, the V gene TRBV28; weak D call: TRBD1 (6 bases). V lost 10 bases, J lost 0 bases, and 10 bases lay in between. Per germline, CDR1 MDHEN and CDR2 SYDVKM. This CDR3 contains 12 residues. CDR3 sequence: CATRTASYEQYF. CDR3 nucleotides: TGTGCCACCCGGACAGCCTCCTACGAGCAGTACTTC.

This rearrangement joins TRBV12-3 or TRBV12-4 to TRBJ2-7; weak D call: TRBD2 (6 bases). The V gene lost 8 bases and the J gene lost 2 bases, with 10 bases spanning the gap. The CDR3 totals 12 residues. The CDR3 DNA reads as TGTGCCAGCGGGGGGAGCACCTACGAGCAGTACTTC. This encodes CASGGSTYEQYF.

This sequence joins TRBV7-3 and TRBJ2-1; 9 positions match TRBD2. The CDR3 covers 15 residues. V dropped 5 bases and J dropped 9; count of bases not matched to a gene: 11. Germline values: CDR1 SGHTA, CDR2 FQGTGA. The CDR3 coding sequence is TGTGCCAGCAGCCCCGTGGGTAGCGGGAGCGCTGAGCAGTTCTTC. This translates into CASSPVGSGSAEQFF.

The V gene is TRBV7-8, the J gene TRBJ1-4, with a possible D match to TRBD1 (6 bases). This CDR3 region has 16 residues. Per germline, CDR1 SGHVS and CDR2 FQNEAQ. Trimming took off 4 bases at V and 4 bases at J, with 16 bases between the two ends. The CDR3 DNA sequence: TGTGCCAGCAGCTCTTTAAGGACAGCCCTTAATGAAAAACTGTTTTTT. This gives the protein CASSSLRTALNEKLFF. The full variable domain, rest sourced from reference TRBV7-8 and TRBJ1-4, is GAGVSQSPRYKVAKRGQDVALRCDPISGHVSLFWYQQALGQGPEFLTYFQNEAQLDKSGLPSDRFFAERPEGSVSTLKIQRTQQEDSAVYLCASSSLRTALNEKLFFGSGTQLSVL.

The chain links TRBV24-1 to TRBJ2-1; 10 bases align to TRBD1. The CDR3 has 16 amino acids. Germline values: CDR1 KGHDR, CDR2 SFDVKD. With 4 bases clipped from V and 12 bases from J, the junction kept 14 bases outside the gene matches. DNA for the CDR3: TGTGCCACCAGTGACCCCGGACAGGGGGTCATTCAGGGGCAGTTCTTC. This encodes CATSDPGQGVIQGQFF.

V gene TRBV9 combines with J gene TRBJ2-5; tentative D call: TRBD2 (6 bases). The CDR3 has 14 residues. With 1 base removed from V and 5 bases from J, the gap between germline ends came to 12 bases. CDR1 SGDLS and CDR2 YYNGEE come from the germline V gene. In nucleotides, the CDR3 is TGTGCCAGCAGCGTAAGGGCGGGAAGCGAGACCCAGTACTTC. Translating gives CASSVRAGSETQYF. Together with reference TRBV9 and TRBJ2-5, the CDR3 gives the full variable domain: DSGVTQTPKHLITATGQRVTLRCSPRSGDLSVYWYQQSLDQGLQFLIQYYNGEERAKGNILERFSAQQFPDLHSELNLSSLELGDSALYFCASSVRAGSETQYFGPGTRLLVL.

This sequence joins TRBV30 and TRBJ1-3; D gene uncertain. The CDR3 runs to 13 residues. The V and J ends lost 4 bases and 2 bases respectively, with 9 bases between them. Germline V CDR1 and CDR2: GTSNPN, SVGIG (reference sequence). CDR3 DNA sequence: TGTGCCTGGAACGTGGCCCCTGGAAACACCATATATTTT. Residues: CAWNVAPGNTIYF. Based on the CDR3 plus reference TRBV30 and TRBJ1-3, the full variable domain is SQTIHQWPATLVQPVGSPLSLECTVEGTSNPNLYWYRQAAGRGLQLLFYSVGIGQISSEVPQNLSASRPQDRQFILSSKKLLLSDSGFYLCAWNVAPGNTIYFGEGSWLTVV.

J is TRBJ1-4 and V is TRBV19, with a tentative D call TRBD1 (6 bases). This CDR3 is built from 15 residues. Trimming stripped 3 bases from V and 8 bases from J, with 16 bases between. Germline CDR1 and CDR2: LNHDA and SQIVND (reference sequence). The CDR3 DNA reads as TGTGCCAGTAGTATCGCGGGGGCTACATTAGAAAAACTGTTTTTT. As protein: CASSIAGATLEKLFF.

V is TRBV7-2 and J is TRBJ1-1, with a tentative D call TRBD1 (5 bases). This CDR3 has 13 amino acids. The germline gives CDR1 SGHTA, CDR2 FQGNSA. The V end lost 7 bases, the J end lost 3 bases, and 12 bases lay between the germline ends. The CDR3 reads CASKEGRDTEAFF. DNA of the CDR3: TGTGCCAGCAAGGAGGGGCGCGACACTGAAGCTTTCTTT.

The chain combines TRBV3-1 (or the pseudogene TRBV3-2) with TRBJ1-1, with no clear D. There are 14 residues in the CDR3. V lost 0 bases, J lost 3 bases, and 8 bases lay in between. Germline V CDR1 and CDR2: LGHDT, YNNKEL (reference sequence). The CDR3, as DNA: TGTGCCAGCAGCCAAGAATGGAGGGACACTGAAGCTTTCTTT. Its translation is CASSQEWRDTEAFF.

V gene TRBV7-3 combines with J gene TRBJ2-3, with TRBD2 matching 9 bases. CDR1 is SGHTA, CDR2 FQGTGA, per germline. V lost 5 bases and J lost 0; bases outside the gene matches: 15. CDR3 length equals 19 residues. The CDR3 loop reads CASSLRAGASGVSTDTQYF. The CDR3 DNA reads TGTGCCAGCAGCCTTCGTGCGGGCGCTAGCGGGGTGAGCACAGATACGCAGTATTTT. Supplemented by reference TRBV7-3 and TRBJ2-3, the full variable domain reads GAGVSQTPSNKVTEKGKYVELRCDPISGHTALYWYRQSLGQGPEFLIYFQGTGAADDSGLPNDRFFAVRPEGSVSTLKIQRTERGDSAVYLCASSLRAGASGVSTDTQYFGPGTRLTVL.

The rearrangement links TRBV4-1 to TRBJ1-1; D may be TRBD1 (5 bases). Trimming left V 4 bases short and J 0 bases short, with 15 bases between. Germline loops: CDR1 MGHRA, CDR2 YSYEKL. The CDR3 sequence is 16 residues long. CDR3 sequence: CASSLVGTGVNTEAFF. CDR3 nucleotides: TGCGCCAGCAGCCTCGTGGGAACAGGCGTGAACACTGAAGCTTTCTTT.

The chain employs TRBV7-9 and TRBJ2-2, with D unclear. This CDR3 is 14 amino acids long. Trimming cost V 8 bases and J 3 bases, with 13 bases left between them. Germline values: CDR1 SEHNR, CDR2 FQNEAQ (reference sequence). CDR3 sequence reads: CASPRSPDTGELFF. DNA for the CDR3: TGTGCCAGCCCGCGGTCTCCGGACACCGGGGAGCTGTTTTTT.